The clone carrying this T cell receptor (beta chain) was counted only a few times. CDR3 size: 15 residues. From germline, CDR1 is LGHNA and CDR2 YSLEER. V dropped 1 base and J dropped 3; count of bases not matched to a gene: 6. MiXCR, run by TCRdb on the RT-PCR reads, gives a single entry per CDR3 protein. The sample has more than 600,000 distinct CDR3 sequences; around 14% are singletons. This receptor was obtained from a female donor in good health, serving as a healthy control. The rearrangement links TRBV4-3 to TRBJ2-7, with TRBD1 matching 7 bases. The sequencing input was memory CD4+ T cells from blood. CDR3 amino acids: CASSQGPGQYYEQYF. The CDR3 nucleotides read TGCGCCAGCAGCCAAGGCCCGGGACAGTACTACGAGCAGTACTTC.